The subject of this entry is one T cell receptor beta chain. This clonotype was observed at least ten times. No cognate antigen has been identified for it. Base qualities are not provided; no much larger clone lies one nucleotide away. Naive CD8 T cell libraries were made from 20,000 to 1,000,000 sorted cells using 10%, 30% or 50% of purified RNA. Naive CD8 T cells, defined as CD8+CD4-CCR7+CD45RA+, were FACS-sorted into RLT Plus buffer on a BD FACSAria II. To test detection sensitivity, Jurkat RNA equal to fewer than 13 TCR copies was added to samples of about 17,000-1,100,000 naive CD8 T cells. Enrichment of CD8 T cells was performed with RosetteSep CD8+ T Cell Enrichment Cocktail and Ficoll-Paque, after which ACK red cell lysis was carried out. This sample stems from a study of molecular identifiers for immune sequencing clone quantification (dated 2018 in TCRdb). Describing the broader study: In a replicate experiment, RNA from roughly 18,000 or 92,000 naive CD8 T cells was split into five aliquots, four of which were sequenced. CD8 T cells were used in a methods study to benchmark molecular-identifier clustering-based TCR repertoire sequencing (MIDCIRS) and TCR RNA copy counting. What the authors observed across the whole study: Without barcode sub-clustering, chimeric consensus sequences inflated TCR diversity; chimeras reached as high as 47%. Spiked-in Jurkat TCR RNA equivalent to a single cell was reported to be detectable even among some 910,000 naive CD8 T cells. Spiked-in Jurkat TCR RNA (10 copies' worth), which is not part of the donor repertoire, was contained in the naive libraries. In CMV-specific effector cells, over 97% of molecules were held by clones above 20 RNA copies, whereas under 1% of molecules were held by such clones in naive cells. Modeling indicated about 3 TCR RNA copies recovered per cell, compared with around 11 by digital PCR, which implies a capture efficiency of approximately 30%. The sizes of highly expanded clones could end up underestimated when identical TCR molecules share a barcode.

Libraries were made using PCR. The listed sequencing device is Illumina HiSeq 4000. Preparation of bulk TCR libraries followed a previously described approach, with the TCR primers listed in Table S5. Purification of total RNA was performed with the Qiagen AllPrep DNA/RNA kit. Before analysis, reads from multiple sequencing runs of the same library were pooled. The study's processing was this. Reads were retained only if their TCR constant sequence matched exactly, and those retained reads were trimmed to 150 nt and grouped according to their 12-nt molecular barcodes. Reads in each barcode group were sub-clustered using a 15% Levenshtein threshold, and a quality-weighted consensus sequence was built for each RNA molecule. Non-functional sequences were discarded, and so were lower-count sequences lying one edit away from another sequence. Barcode sub-clusters with fewer than 20% of the maximum read count were removed, based on fitting two negative binomial distributions. TCRdb passed the public sequencing reads through fastp at Q25 and MiXCR, retaining productive beta sequences. Rows with a matching CDR3 protein are joined into one entry that keeps the most common DNA and genes. These V and J calls are TCRdb output, not the study's own analysis. Present in this sample are tens of thousands of distinct CDR3 sequences, under 25% of which were seen just once. The biggest ten clones account for approximately 1.1% of the sample.

Trimming takes 4 bases from V and 5 bases from J, and the germline ends sit 15 bases apart. There are 15 amino acids in the CDR3, from cysteine to phenylalanine inclusive. Only CDR3 DNA remains: 45 bases, in frame from the first base. The germline V gene (reference sequence) provides CDR1 GTSNPN and CDR2 SVGIG. The sequence joins TRBV30 to TRBJ1-6, with no reliable assignment of the D segment. Specimen: naive CD8+ T cells from blood, with Jurkat cell RNA spiked in. Explained via the paper, the cell subset or site label denotes: FACS-sorted CD8+CD4-CCR7+CD45RA+ naive T cells. The TCR sequence derives from a human donor in good health. Some libraries in this study had Jurkat cell RNA spiked in. In nucleotide form, the sequence is TGTGCCTGGACCCAGTATTCGGCTAATAATTCACCCCTCCACTTT. Translated, it gives CAWTQYSANNSPLHF.